The entry below gives a single TCR beta chain sequence along with its context. V was clipped by 0 bases and J by 5 bases; unmatched bases: 5. The CDR3 has 15 amino acids. The V gene's germline CDR1 is SGHRS and CDR2 YFSETQ. These data originate in a study of blood T cell repertoires in COVID-19. Some clones are missing from TCRdb's copy, which holds only in-frame ones; the method was immunoSEQ multiplex PCR. The sample carries 220,000 or so clones, approximately 78% recorded once. Sequencing used peripheral blood. The rearrangement uses TRBV5-1 and TRBJ1-5; 7 positions agree with TRBD1. This clonotype was obtained from an elderly woman with COVID-19, enrolled during active disease. CDR3 in DNA: TGCGCCAGCAGCTTGGGCGGGACAGCTGATCAGCCCCAGCATTTT. Translating gives CASSLGGTADQPQHF.